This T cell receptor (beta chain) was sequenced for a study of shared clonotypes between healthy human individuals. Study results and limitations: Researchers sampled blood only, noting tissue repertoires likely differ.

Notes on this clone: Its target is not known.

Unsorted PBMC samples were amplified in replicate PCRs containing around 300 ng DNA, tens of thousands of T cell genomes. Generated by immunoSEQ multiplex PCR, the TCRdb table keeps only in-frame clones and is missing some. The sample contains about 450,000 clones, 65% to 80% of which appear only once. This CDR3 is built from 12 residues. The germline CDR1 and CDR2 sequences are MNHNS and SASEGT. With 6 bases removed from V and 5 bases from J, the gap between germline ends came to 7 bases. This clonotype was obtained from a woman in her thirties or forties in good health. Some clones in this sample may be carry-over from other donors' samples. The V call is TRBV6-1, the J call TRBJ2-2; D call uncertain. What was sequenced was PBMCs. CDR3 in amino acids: CASSLGTGELFF. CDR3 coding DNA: TGTGCCAGCAGCCTGGGAACCGGGGAGCTGTTTTTT.